This T cell receptor beta chain is from a study of blood T cell repertoires in COVID-19. Study processing details: Reference gene primer amplification yielded estimated nucleated cell counts. The protocol was immunoSEQ multiplex PCR, while the TCRdb copy is restricted to in-frame clones and leaves out a portion. V, J and clone size derive from that table, while D and trimming were established from the DNA sequence. The data contain fewer than 250,000 clones, about 85% of them singletons. V dropped 2 bases and J dropped 6 bases, with 15 bases sitting between them. This CDR3 has 15 residues. Germline values: CDR1 MDHEN, CDR2 SYDVKM.

Sample: peripheral blood. The clonotype originates from a man aged 35 to 55 with acute or convalescent COVID-19. The chain links TRBV28 to TRBJ2-3, with D unclear. CDR3 in DNA: TGTGCCAGCAGTTTAGGCGCTAGGAATAGGGATACGCAGTATTTT. It yields the protein CASSLGARNRDTQYF.